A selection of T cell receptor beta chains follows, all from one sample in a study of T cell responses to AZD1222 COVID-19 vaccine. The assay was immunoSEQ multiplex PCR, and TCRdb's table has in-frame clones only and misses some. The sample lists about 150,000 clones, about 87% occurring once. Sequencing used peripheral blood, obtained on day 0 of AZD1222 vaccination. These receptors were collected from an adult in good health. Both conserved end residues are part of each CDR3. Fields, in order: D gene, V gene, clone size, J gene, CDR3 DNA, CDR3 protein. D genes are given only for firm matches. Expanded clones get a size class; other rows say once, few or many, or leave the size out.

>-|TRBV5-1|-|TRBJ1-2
TGCGCCAGCAGCCCCGTCCAAGGACTACCGACCGGCTACACCTTC
CASSPVQGLPTGYTF
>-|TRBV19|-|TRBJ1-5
TGTGCCAGTAGTATGGCCACCGGGATAATTCATCAGCCCCAGCATTTT
CASSMATGIIHQPQHF
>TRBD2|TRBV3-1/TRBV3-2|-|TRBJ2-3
TGTGCCAGCAGCCAAGATACGGGACTAGCTGGAGATACGCAGTATTTT
CASSQDTGLAGDTQYF
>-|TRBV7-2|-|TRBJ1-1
TGTGCCAGCAGCCCTAAAAGGAACACTGAAGCTTTCTTT
CASSPKRNTEAFF
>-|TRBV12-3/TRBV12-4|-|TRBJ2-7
TGTGCCAGCAGCTTTCAGGGCATCTACGAGCAGTACTTC
CASSFQGIYEQYF
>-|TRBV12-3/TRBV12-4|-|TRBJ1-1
TGTGCCAGCAGTTGGGGGGGCACAGCTTTCTTT
CASSWGGTAFF
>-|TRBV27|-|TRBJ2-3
TGTGCCAGCAGTTTTCGCGGGTACATAGATACGCAGTATTTT
CASSFRGYIDTQYF
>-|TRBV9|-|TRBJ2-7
TGTGCCAGCAGCGTGGATAGGGTTGCAGTCTACGAGCAGTACTTC
CASSVDRVAVYEQYF
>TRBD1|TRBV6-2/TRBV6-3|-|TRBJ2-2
TGTGCCAGCAGTTCGGGACAGGGAGGCACCGGGGAGCTGTTTTTT
CASSSGQGGTGELFF
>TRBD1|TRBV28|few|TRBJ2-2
TGTGCCAGCAGGACGACAGGGGCGGGCGGGGAGCTGTTTTTT
CASRTTGAGGELFF
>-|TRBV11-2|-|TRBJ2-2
TGTGCCAGCAGCTTAGATCCCCTGCCAGCGGGGAACACCGGGGAGCTGTTTTTT
CASSLDPLPAGNTGELFF
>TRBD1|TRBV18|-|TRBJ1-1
TGTGCCAGCTCACCTAGACAGGGGGAAAACACTGAAGCTTTCTTT
CASSPRQGENTEAFF
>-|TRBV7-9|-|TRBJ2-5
TGTGCCAGCAGCTTAGCTTCGGGGGCTGGGACCCAGTACTTC
CASSLASGAGTQYF
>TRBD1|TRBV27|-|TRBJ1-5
TGTGCCAGCAGTCCCGCCCGGACAGGCCGGGCTCAGCCCCAGCATTTT
CASSPARTGRAQPQHF
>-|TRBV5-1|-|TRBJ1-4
TGCGCCAGCAGCTTAAGGCAGGGTCACGAAAAACTGTTTTTT
CASSLRQGHEKLFF
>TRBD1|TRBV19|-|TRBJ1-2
TGTGCCAGTAGTGGGACAGTTCAATTATTCTATGGCTACACCTTC
CASSGTVQLFYGYTF
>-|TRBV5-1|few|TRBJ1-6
TGCGCCAGCAGCTTGCGGCCAGGGAGGGATTCACCCCTCCACTTT
CASSLRPGRDSPLHF
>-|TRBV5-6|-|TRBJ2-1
TGTGCCAGCAGCTTTCTAGGGAGCGGGCCCCACAATGAGCAGTTCTTC
CASSFLGSGPHNEQFF